This TCR beta chain is drawn from a study of graft-versus-host responses after intestinal transplantation. The length of the CDR3 is 14 residues. CDR1 SGHVT and CDR2 SQSDAQ come from the germline V gene. J was trimmed by 3 bases and V by 5 bases; bases with no gene match: 7. Sequencing was performed with immunoSEQ multiplex PCR; in TCRdb, only in-frame clones are kept and a portion is missing. Here the sample spans 100,000 or so clones, about 94% being singletons. About this clone: Its antigen is not identified.

Material: unstimulated CD4+ T cells sorted from spleen or lymph node cells, obtained before intestinal transplant. The chain combines TRBV7-4 with TRBJ2-7; 7 nucleotides line up with TRBD1. The receptor comes from a human donor who received an intestinal transplant. The CDR3 DNA follows: TGTGCCAGCAGCGCTAGGGACAGCCTCTACGAGCAGTACTTC. It yields the protein CASSARDSLYEQYF.